This TCR beta chain was captured in a study of beta chain features in type 1 diabetes. This clone was recorded a few times. Trimming cost V 0 bases and J 11 bases, with 14 bases left between them. Germline CDR1 and CDR2: SGHRS and YFSETQ. The CDR3 consists of 13 residues. Since all of the isolated RNA was reverse transcribed, expressed TCRB transcripts were what got sequenced. TCRdb keeps only in-frame clones here, not all; method: immunoSEQ multiplex PCR. In the table there are roughly 350,000 clones, 9.5% to 12% of which are singletons. The chain employs TRBV5-1 and TRBJ1-1, with D perhaps TRBD1 (5 bases). The sequenced sample consisted of naive CD4+ T cells from blood. The receptor was isolated from a woman in her 30s in good health. Here the CDR3 DNA reads TGCGCCAGCAGCTTGGCCGAGGCCGGGGGGGCTTTCTTT. It encodes CASSLAEAGGAFF.